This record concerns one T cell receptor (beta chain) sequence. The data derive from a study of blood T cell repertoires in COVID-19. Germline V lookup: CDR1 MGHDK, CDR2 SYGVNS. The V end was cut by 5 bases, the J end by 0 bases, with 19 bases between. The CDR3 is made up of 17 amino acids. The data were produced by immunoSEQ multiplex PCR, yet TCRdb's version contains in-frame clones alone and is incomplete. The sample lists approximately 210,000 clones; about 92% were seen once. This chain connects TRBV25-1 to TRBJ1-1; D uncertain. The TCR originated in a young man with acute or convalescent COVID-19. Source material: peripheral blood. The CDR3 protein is CASSPRASGAVNTEAFF. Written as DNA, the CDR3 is TGTGCCAGCAGTCCCCGGGCCTCCGGAGCGGTGAACACTGAAGCTTTCTTT.